The 21 T cell receptor beta chains below were found in one sample sequenced in a study of cytomegalovirus exposure and HLA in healthy donors. PCR involved 60 Vbeta and 13 Jbeta primers. TCRdb's table, derived via immunoSEQ multiplex PCR, lists solely in-frame clones and lacks some. The profile covers approximately 84,000 clones, with more than 70% appearing a single time and about 2.7% taken by the ten largest. What was sequenced was PBMCs. These receptors came from a male donor in good health and CMV-seropositive.

The CDR3 DNA follows: TGTGCCAGCAGCTTGGCTACCACAGGGGCTCTCTACGAGCAGTACTTC. Amino acid sequence: CASSLATTGALYEQYF. This chain uses TRBV5-4 with TRBJ2-7; TRBD1 agrees at 7 bases. With 0 bases clipped from V and 3 bases from J, the junction kept 9 bases outside the gene matches. The germline CDR1 and CDR2 sequences are SGHNT and YYREEE (reference sequence). The length of the CDR3 is 16 residues.

To note about this clone: The junction departs from the called germline gene at one end, perhaps through a read error. The chain links TRBV28 to TRBJ2-7; 7 positions agree with TRBD2. The CDR3 spans 12 residues. The germline CDR1 and CDR2 sequences are MDHEN and SYDVKM. The CDR3 DNA follows: TGTGCCAGCAAGACTAGCTCCGACGAGCAGTACTTC. As protein: CASKTSSDEQYF. Full variable domain (remainder filled in from reference TRBV28 and TRBJ2-7): DVKVTQSSRYLVKRTGEKVFLECVQDMDHENMFWYRQDPGLGLRLIYFSYDVKMKEKGDIPEGYSVSREKKERFSLILESASTNQTSMYLCASKTSSDEQYFGPGTRLTVT.

The V and J genes are TRBV13 and TRBJ2-5; D is possibly TRBD2 (5 bases). Trimming left V 3 bases short and J 4 bases short, with 9 bases between. The CDR3 is 13 amino acids. Germline V gives CDR1 PRHDT, CDR2 FYEKMQ (reference sequence). CDR3 nucleotides: TGTGCCAGCAGCTTTGACGGAGGAGAGACCCAGTACTTC. This sequence encodes CASSFDGGETQYF.

This chain connects TRBV28 to TRBJ2-5; 11 bases match TRBD1. V was clipped by 2 bases and J by 4 bases; unmatched bases: 3. The CDR3 is 15 amino acids. Looked up from germline, CDR1 is MDHEN and CDR2 is SYDVKM. CDR3 protein: CASSLGGQGAETQYF. The CDR3 nucleotides are TGTGCCAGCAGTTTAGGTGGACAGGGGGCAGAGACCCAGTACTTC.

The chain has TRBV7-3 and TRBJ2-5; 9 bases are shared with TRBD2. V lost 5 bases to trimming and J lost 4 bases; unmatched junction nucleotides: 5. From germline, CDR1 is SGHTA and CDR2 FQGTGA. CDR3 length equals 14 residues. CDR3 protein: CASSPSGTLETQYF. CDR3 in DNA: TGTGCCAGCAGCCCTAGCGGGACCCTAGAGACCCAGTACTTC.

This clone has only one observation. The chain links TRBV5-1 to TRBJ2-3; TRBD2 aligns across 11 bases. The CDR3 sequence is 16 residues long. Germline V gives CDR1 SGHRS, CDR2 YFSETQ. The V gene end was trimmed by 0 bases and the J gene end by 5 bases; junction bases not matched to a gene: 5. The CDR3 bases are TGCGCCAGCAGCTTGGTGGATAGCGGGAGGGGAGATACGCAGTATTTT. The encoded protein is CASSLVDSGRGDTQYF. Full variable domain (missing parts from reference TRBV5-1 and TRBJ2-3): KAGVTQTPRYLIKTRGQQVTLSCSPISGHRSVSWYQQTPGQGLQFLFEYFSETQRNKGNFPGRFSGRQFSNSRSEMNVSTLELGDSALYLCASSLVDSGRGDTQYFGPGTRLTVL.

The chain joins TRBV13 to TRBJ2-1, with 10 bases aligning to TRBD2. Germline CDR1 PRHDT, CDR2 FYEKMQ (reference sequence). This CDR3 region has 15 residues. After removal of 2 bases from V and 12 bases from J, the junction contained 10 bases not matched to a gene. In DNA form, the CDR3 reads TGTGCCAGCAGCTTATTGGCTAGCGGGAGACCGGGGCAGTTCTTC. Translated, it gives CASSLLASGRPGQFF. The variable domain in full, with the rest retrieved from reference TRBV13 and TRBJ2-1, is AAGVIQSPRHLIKEKRETATLKCYPIPRHDTVYWYQQGPGQDPQFLISFYEKMQSDKGSIPDRFSAQQFSDYHSELNMSSLELGDSALYFCASSLLASGRPGQFFGPGTRLTVL.

This sequence joins TRBV6-5 and TRBJ2-2, with D tentatively TRBD2 (5 bases). The V gene's germline CDR1 is MNHEY and CDR2 SVGAGI. Deletions cut 8 bases from V and 7 bases from J, with 20 bases between. The CDR3 has 15 residues. CDR3 protein: CASRNPGGWHGELFF. Here the CDR3 DNA reads TGTGCCAGCCGAAATCCAGGAGGTTGGCACGGGGAGCTGTTTTTT.

The chain couples TRBV6-5 to TRBJ2-1; 7 positions agree with TRBD1. J was trimmed by 7 bases and V by 6 bases; bases with no gene match: 6. The CDR3 consists of 13 residues. Germline assignment: CDR1 MNHEY and CDR2 SVGAGI. The CDR3, as DNA: TGTGCCAGCAGAAGGACAGGTGGTAATGAGCAGTTCTTC. It encodes CASRRTGGNEQFF.

The V call is TRBV6-1, the J call TRBJ2-7; TRBD1 aligns across 8 bases. CDR1 and CDR2 from the germline V gene are MNHNS and SASEGT. The CDR3 has 14 residues. Trimming cost V 6 bases and J 0 bases; bases outside gene matches: 4. This CDR3 is CASRTGGDSYEQYF. The CDR3, as DNA: TGTGCCAGCAGAACAGGGGGAGACTCCTACGAGCAGTACTTC.

This clone was seen only a few times. The genes are TRBV19 and TRBJ2-1, with 8 bases lining up with TRBD1. The CDR3 is 15 residues long. From germline, CDR1 is LNHDA and CDR2 SQIVND (reference sequence). V lost 7 bases and J lost 1; bases outside the gene matches: 6. CDR3 nucleotide sequence: TGTGCCAGTATAGCAGACAGGGGTTCCTACAATGAGCAGTTCTTC. Its translation is CASIADRGSYNEQFF.

CDR3 sequence reads: CASTSAGGNYEQYF. The CDR3 DNA reads as TGTGCCAGCACGTCCGCAGGGGGCAATTACGAGCAGTACTTC. The chain carries TRBV28 and TRBJ2-7, with 8 bases lining up with TRBD1. The CDR3 has 14 amino acids. Trimming cost V 7 bases and J 4 bases; bases outside gene matches: 9. Germline CDR1 is MDHEN and CDR2 is SYDVKM. Filled out from reference TRBV28 and TRBJ2-7, the complete variable domain reads DVKVTQSSRYLVKRTGEKVFLECVQDMDHENMFWYRQDPGLGLRLIYFSYDVKMKEKGDIPEGYSVSREKKERFSLILESASTNQTSMYLCASTSAGGNYEQYFGPGTRLTVT.

Points on this clone: Different DNA sequences within this sample yield the same CDR3. This chain uses TRBV5-1 with TRBJ2-6; a possible D gene is TRBD1 (6 bases). The CDR3 has 16 residues. V lost 4 bases to trimming and J lost 3 bases, with 14 bases between them. Germline V lookup: CDR1 SGHRS, CDR2 YFSETQ. The chain's CDR3 is CASSGTGFNGANVLTF. CDR3 nucleotide sequence: TGCGCCAGCAGCGGAACAGGGTTTAATGGGGCCAACGTCCTGACTTTC. The full variable domain, its missing parts supplied by reference TRBV5-1 and TRBJ2-6, is KAGVTQTPRYLIKTRGQQVTLSCSPISGHRSVSWYQQTPGQGLQFLFEYFSETQRNKGNFPGRFSGRQFSNSRSEMNVSTLELGDSALYLCASSGTGFNGANVLTFGAGSRLTVL.

The J gene is TRBJ1-2, the V gene TRBV28; a possible D gene is TRBD1 (5 bases). The V end was cut by 2 bases, the J end by 6 bases, with 16 bases between. CDR1 MDHEN and CDR2 SYDVKM come from the germline V gene. This CDR3 has 15 residues. CDR3 coding DNA: TGTGCCAGCAGTTTAGGTGGGGATGGGGCAAATGGCTACACCTTC. This sequence encodes CASSLGGDGANGYTF.

The rearrangement links TRBV5-4 to TRBJ2-3, with TRBD1 matching over 7 bases. Germline V gene lookup returns CDR1 SGHNT and CDR2 YYREEE (reference sequence). CDR3 length: 14 amino acids. V shed 4 bases, J shed 4 bases, and the junction held 6 bases outside the gene matches. CDR3 protein: CASSLQGIADTQYF. In DNA form, the CDR3 reads TGTGCCAGCAGCCTACAGGGGATTGCAGATACGCAGTATTTT.

Comment on this clone: One junction end disagrees with the germline gene, perhaps due to a read error. This chain connects TRBV25-1 to TRBJ2-2; TRBD2 matches at 9 bases. Germline CDR1 is MGHDK and CDR2 is SYGVNS. The CDR3 has 14 residues. The CDR3 bases are TGTGCCAGCAGCTTAGCGGGAGTCACCGGGGGGCTGTTTTTT. It encodes CASSLAGVTGGLFF.

This clone was counted a few times. The J gene is TRBJ1-6, the V gene TRBV6-6, with a weak D call TRBD1 (6 bases). The CDR3 totals 14 residues. The germline V gene has CDR1 MNHNY and CDR2 SVGAGI (reference sequence). V was pared by 5 bases and J by 6 bases, with 11 bases between. Here the CDR3 reads CASSPGQSNSPLHF. DNA for the CDR3: TGTGCCAGCAGTCCCGGACAGAGTAATTCACCCCTCCACTTT.

The CDR3 bases are TGTGCCAGCAGCTCTTTGGACAGGGTCGCTTTCTTT. Its protein product is CASSSLDRVAFF. This chain links TRBV11-2 with TRBJ1-1; TRBD1 matches 8 bases. V dropped 4 bases and J dropped 11; count of bases not matched to a gene: 6. The CDR3 spans 12 residues. Germline V lookup: CDR1 SGHAT, CDR2 FQNNGV.

This chain uses TRBV5-4 with TRBJ1-3, with D maybe TRBD1 (5 bases). The CDR3 runs 16 residues. The V gene lost 0 bases and the J gene lost 1 base, with 11 bases spanning the gap. Germline V gene data show CDR1 as SGHNT and CDR2 as YYREEE (reference sequence). CDR3 loop: CASSLGGRASGNTIYF. The CDR3 DNA is TGTGCCAGCAGCTTGGGGGGCAGAGCATCTGGAAACACCATATATTTT. Full variable domain (rest looked up from reference TRBV5-4 and TRBJ1-3): ETGVTQSPTHLIKTRGQQVTLRCSSQSGHNTVSWYQQALGQGPQFIFQYYREEENGRGNFPPRFSGLQFPNYSSELNVNALELDDSALYLCASSLGGRASGNTIYFGEGSWLTVV.

The genes are TRBV10-3 and TRBJ1-1, with D possibly TRBD1 on 6 matching bases. V lost 8 bases and J lost 2, with 12 bases in between. The germline gives CDR1 ENHRY, CDR2 SYGVKD. The CDR3 loop spans 13 amino acids. CDR3 nucleotides: TGTGCCATCGGGGGCAGGGATAACACTGAAGCTTTCTTT. Translated, it gives CAIGGRDNTEAFF.

This clone appeared a single time. The rearrangement joins TRBV19 to TRBJ1-1; TRBD1 matches 7 bases. Per the germline V gene, CDR1 is LNHDA and CDR2 is SQIVND (reference sequence). The CDR3 contains 17 residues. V dropped 5 bases and J dropped 1; count of bases not matched to a gene: 13. CDR3 DNA sequence: TGTGCCAGTAGTCTTATAGGAGCCTGGACAGGGAACACTGAAGCTTTCTTT. This translates into CASSLIGAWTGNTEAFF.